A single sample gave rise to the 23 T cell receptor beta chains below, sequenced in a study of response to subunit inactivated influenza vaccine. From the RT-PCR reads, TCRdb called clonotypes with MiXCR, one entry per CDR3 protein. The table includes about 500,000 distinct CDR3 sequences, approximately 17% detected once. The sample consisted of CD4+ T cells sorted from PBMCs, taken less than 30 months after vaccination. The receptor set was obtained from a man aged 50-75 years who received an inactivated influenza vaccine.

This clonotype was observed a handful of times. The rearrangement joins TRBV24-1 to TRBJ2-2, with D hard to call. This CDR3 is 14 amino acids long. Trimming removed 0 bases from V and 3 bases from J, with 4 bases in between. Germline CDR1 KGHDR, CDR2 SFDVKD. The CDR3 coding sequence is TGTGCCACCAGTGATTTGCCCCACACCGGGGAGCTGTTTTTT. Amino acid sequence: CATSDLPHTGELFF.

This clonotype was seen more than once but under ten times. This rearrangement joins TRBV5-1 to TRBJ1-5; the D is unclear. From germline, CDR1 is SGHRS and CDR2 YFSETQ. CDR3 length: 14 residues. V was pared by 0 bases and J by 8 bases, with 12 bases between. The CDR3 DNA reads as TGCGCCAGCAGCTTGGAGGGTGTGTCGGAGCCCCAGCATTTT. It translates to CASSLEGVSEPQHF.

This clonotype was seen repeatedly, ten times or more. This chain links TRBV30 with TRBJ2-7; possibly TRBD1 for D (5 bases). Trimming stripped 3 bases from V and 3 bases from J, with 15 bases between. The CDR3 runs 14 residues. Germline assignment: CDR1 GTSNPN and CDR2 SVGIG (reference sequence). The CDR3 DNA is TGTGCCTGGAGGGGGCGAACGACCTACTACGAGCAGTACTTC. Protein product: CAWRGRTTYYEQYF.

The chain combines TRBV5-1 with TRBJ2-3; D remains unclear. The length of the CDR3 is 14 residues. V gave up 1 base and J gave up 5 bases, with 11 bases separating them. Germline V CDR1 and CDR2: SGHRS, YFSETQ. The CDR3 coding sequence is TGCGCCAGCAGCTTGATGGGCCTTCAAGATACGCAGTATTTT. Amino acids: CASSLMGLQDTQYF. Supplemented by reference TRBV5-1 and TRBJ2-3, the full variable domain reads KAGVTQTPRYLIKTRGQQVTLSCSPISGHRSVSWYQQTPGQGLQFLFEYFSETQRNKGNFPGRFSGRQFSNSRSEMNVSTLELGDSALYLCASSLMGLQDTQYFGPGTRLTVL.

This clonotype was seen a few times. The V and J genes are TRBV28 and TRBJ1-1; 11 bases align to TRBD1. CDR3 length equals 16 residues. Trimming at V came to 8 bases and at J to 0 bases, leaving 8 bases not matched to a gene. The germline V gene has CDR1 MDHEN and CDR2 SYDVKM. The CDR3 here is CASGGGQGAVNTEAFF. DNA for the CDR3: TGTGCCAGCGGCGGCGGACAGGGGGCCGTGAACACTGAAGCTTTCTTT. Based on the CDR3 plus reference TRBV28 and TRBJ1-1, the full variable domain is DVKVTQSSRYLVKRTGEKVFLECVQDMDHENMFWYRQDPGLGLRLIYFSYDVKMKEKGDIPEGYSVSREKKERFSLILESASTNQTSMYLCASGGGQGAVNTEAFFGQGTRLTVV.

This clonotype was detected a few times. The DNA of the CDR3 is TGTGCCAGCAGTTTTGGGACAGGCCGGGAAAAACTGTTTTTT. This gives the protein CASSFGTGREKLFF. The chain recombines TRBV12-3 or TRBV12-4 with TRBJ1-4; 8 bases are shared with TRBD1. V gave up 3 bases and J gave up 8 bases; unmatched junction bases: 5. The CDR3 sequence is 14 residues long.

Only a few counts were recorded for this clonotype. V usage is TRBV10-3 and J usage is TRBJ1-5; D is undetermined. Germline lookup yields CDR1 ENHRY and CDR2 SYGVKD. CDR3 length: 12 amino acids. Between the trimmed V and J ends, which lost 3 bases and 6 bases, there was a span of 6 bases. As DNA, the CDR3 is TGTGCCATCAGTGACGGGGTTCAGCCCCAGCATTTT. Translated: CAISDGVQPQHF.

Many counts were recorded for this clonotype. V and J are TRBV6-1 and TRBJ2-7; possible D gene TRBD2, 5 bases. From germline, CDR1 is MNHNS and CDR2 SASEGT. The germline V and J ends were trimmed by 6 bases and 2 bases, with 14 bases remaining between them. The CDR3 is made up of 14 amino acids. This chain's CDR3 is CASSLTEGPYEQYF. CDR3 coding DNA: TGTGCCAGCAGCCTAACAGAGGGCCCCTACGAGCAGTACTTC.

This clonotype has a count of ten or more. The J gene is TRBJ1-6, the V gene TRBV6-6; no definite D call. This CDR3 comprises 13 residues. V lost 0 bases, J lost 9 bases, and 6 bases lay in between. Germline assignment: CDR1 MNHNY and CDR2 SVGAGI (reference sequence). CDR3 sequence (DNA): TGTGCCAGCAGTTACTCGTCAGGTTCACCCCTCCACTTT. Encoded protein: CASSYSSGSPLHF.

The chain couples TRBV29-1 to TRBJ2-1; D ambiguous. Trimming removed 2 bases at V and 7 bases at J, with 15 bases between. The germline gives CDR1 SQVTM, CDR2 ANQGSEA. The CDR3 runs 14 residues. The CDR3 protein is CSVERLPRPNEQFF. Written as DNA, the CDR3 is TGCAGCGTTGAACGTCTCCCCCGGCCAAATGAGCAGTTCTTC.

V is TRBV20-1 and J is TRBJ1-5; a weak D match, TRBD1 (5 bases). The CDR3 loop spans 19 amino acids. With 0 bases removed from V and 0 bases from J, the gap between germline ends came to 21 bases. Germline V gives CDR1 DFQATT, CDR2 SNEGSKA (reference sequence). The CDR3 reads CSARERDSVFDPSNQPQHF. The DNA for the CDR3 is TGCAGTGCTAGAGAGCGGGACTCTGTTTTCGACCCTAGCAATCAGCCCCAGCATTTT.

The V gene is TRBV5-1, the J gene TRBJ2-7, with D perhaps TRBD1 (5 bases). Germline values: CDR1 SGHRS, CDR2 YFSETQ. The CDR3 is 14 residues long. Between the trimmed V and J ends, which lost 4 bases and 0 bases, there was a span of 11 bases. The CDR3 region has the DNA TGCGCCAGCAGCATACAGGCGAGCTCCTACGAGCAGTACTTC. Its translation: CASSIQASSYEQYF.

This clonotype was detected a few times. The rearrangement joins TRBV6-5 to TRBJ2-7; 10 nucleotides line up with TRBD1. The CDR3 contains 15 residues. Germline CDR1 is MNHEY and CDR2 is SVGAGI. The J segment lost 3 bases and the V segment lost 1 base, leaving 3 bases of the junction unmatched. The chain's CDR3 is CASSYLTGGNYEQYF. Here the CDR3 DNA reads TGTGCCAGCAGTTACTTGACAGGGGGCAACTACGAGCAGTACTTC.

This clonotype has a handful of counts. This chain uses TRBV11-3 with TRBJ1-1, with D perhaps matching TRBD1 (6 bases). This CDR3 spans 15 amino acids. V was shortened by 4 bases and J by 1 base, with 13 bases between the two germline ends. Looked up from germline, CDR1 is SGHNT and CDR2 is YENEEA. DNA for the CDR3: TGTGCCAGCAGCTGGGGGGCACGAGCGAACACTGAAGCTTTCTTT. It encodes CASSWGARANTEAFF.

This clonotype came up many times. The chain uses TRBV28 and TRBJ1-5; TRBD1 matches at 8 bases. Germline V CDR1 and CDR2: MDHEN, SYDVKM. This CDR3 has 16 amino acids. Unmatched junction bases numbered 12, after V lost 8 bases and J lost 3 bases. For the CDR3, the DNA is TGTGCCAGCCATTCCCCCGCAGGGGGCTTCAATCAGCCCCAGCATTTT. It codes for CASHSPAGGFNQPQHF.

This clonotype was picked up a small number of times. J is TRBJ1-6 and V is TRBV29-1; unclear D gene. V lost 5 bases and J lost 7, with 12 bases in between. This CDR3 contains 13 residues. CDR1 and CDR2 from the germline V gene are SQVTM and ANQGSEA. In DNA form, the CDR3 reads TGCAGCGTTTCGGTAACGGAGAATTCACCCCTCCACTTT. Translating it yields CSVSVTENSPLHF.

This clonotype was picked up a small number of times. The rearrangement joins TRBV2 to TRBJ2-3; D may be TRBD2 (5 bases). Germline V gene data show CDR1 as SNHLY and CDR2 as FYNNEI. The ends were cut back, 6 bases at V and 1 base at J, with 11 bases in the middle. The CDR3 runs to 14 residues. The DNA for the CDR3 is TGTGCCAGCAGGATAGCGTACGGCACAGATACGCAGTATTTT. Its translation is CASRIAYGTDTQYF.

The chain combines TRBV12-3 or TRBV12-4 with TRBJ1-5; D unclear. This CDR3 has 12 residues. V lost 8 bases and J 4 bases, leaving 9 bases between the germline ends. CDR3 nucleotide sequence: TGTGCCAGCTCGGGCCTTAATCAGCCCCAGCATTTT. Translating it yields CASSGLNQPQHF.

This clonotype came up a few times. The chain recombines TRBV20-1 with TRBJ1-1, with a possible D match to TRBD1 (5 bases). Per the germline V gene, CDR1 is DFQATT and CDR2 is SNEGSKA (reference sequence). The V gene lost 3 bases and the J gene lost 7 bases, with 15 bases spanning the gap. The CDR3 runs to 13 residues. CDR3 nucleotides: TGCAGTGCTAGGGGGCGGGTGGACCTTGAAGCTTTCTTT. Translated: CSARGRVDLEAFF.

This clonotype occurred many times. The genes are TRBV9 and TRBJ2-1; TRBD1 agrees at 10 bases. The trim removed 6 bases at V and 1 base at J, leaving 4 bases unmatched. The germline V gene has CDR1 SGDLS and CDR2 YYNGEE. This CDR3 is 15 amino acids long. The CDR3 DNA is TGTGCCAGCAATCGACAGGGGGCATCCTACAATGAGCAGTTCTTC. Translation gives CASNRQGASYNEQFF.

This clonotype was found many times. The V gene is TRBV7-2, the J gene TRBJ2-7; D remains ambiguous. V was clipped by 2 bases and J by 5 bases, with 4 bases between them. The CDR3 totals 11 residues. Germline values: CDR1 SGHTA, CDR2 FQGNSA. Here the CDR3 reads CASSLRHEQYF. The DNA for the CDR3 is TGTGCCAGCAGCTTACGGCACGAGCAGTACTTC.

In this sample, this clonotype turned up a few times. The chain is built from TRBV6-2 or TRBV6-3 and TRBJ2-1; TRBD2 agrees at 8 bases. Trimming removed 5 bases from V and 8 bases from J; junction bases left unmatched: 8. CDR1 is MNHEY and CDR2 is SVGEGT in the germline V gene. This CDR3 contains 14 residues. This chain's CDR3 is CASSRSGRAHEQFF. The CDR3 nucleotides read TGTGCCAGCAGTCGCAGCGGGAGAGCTCATGAGCAGTTCTTC.

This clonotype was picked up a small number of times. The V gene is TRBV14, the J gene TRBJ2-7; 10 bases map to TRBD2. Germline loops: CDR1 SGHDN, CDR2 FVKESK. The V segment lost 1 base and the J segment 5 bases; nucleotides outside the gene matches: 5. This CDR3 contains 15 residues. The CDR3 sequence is CASSQGPLAGNEQYF. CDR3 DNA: TGTGCCAGCAGCCAAGGTCCACTAGCGGGGAACGAGCAGTACTTC.